The present T cell receptor (beta chain) was sequenced within a study of T cell changes during pregnancy in multiple sclerosis. V shed 5 bases and J shed 8 bases, with 25 bases lying between them. Germline V gene sequence: CDR1 LNHDA, CDR2 SQIVND (reference sequence). The CDR3 loop spans 17 amino acids. This clone was observed once. Generated by immunoSEQ multiplex PCR, the TCRdb table keeps only in-frame clones and is missing some. The table lists tens of thousands of clones, 93% of them singletons. The gene calls are TRBV19 and TRBJ2-1, with D perhaps TRBD2 (6 bases). The sequenced sample was peripheral blood, obtained after pregnancy. The sequence was collected from a female donor with multiple sclerosis, enrolled in a pregnancy study. The DNA for the CDR3 is TGTGCCAGTAGTCCCCGAGCCGGGAGACTAGATTTGGATGAGCAGTTCTTC. This translates into CASSPRAGRLDLDEQFF.